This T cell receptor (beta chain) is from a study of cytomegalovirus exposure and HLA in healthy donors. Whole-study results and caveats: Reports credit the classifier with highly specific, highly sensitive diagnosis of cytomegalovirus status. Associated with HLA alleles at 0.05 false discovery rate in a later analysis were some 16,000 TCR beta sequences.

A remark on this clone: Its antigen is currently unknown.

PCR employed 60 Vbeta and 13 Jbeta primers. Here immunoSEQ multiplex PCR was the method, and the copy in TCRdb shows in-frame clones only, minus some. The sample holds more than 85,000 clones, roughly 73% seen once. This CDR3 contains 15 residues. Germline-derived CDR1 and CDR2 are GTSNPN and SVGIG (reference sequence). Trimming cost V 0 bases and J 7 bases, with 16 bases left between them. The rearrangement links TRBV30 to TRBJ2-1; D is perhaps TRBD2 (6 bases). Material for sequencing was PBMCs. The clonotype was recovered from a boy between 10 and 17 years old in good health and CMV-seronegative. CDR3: CAWSVRGTLLNEQFF. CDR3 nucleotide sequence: TGTGCCTGGAGTGTACGGGGGACCCTCTTAAATGAGCAGTTCTTC. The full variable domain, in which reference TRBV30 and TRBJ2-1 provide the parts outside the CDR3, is SQTIHQWPATLVQPVGSPLSLECTVEGTSNPNLYWYRQAAGRGLQLLFYSVGIGQISSEVPQNLSASRPQDRQFILSSKKLLLSDSGFYLCAWSVRGTLLNEQFFGPGTRLTVL.